The 23 T cell receptor beta chains below all came from one sample that was sequenced in a study of blood T cells in healthy people across ages. Then a second PCR, running about 6 to 12 cycles, was carried out with a sample-barcoded 5' primer and a J-beta primer mix. TCRdb reprocessed the 5' RACE reads with MiXCR, giving one entry per CDR3 protein. The sample consists of around 1,500,000 distinct CDR3 sequences, approximately 42% of them appearing once. The sample taken for sequencing was blood. These receptors were taken from a woman in her late teens or twenties in good health.

V and J are TRBV13 and TRBJ1-2, with unresolved D. Looked up from germline, CDR1 is PRHDT and CDR2 is FYEKMQ (reference sequence). The CDR3 extends over 16 amino acids. The germline V and J ends were trimmed by 4 bases and 8 bases, with 23 bases remaining between them. The CDR3 bases are TGTGCCAGCAGCTCCCTCCTAATTCGGAGGGCGCAGGGCTACACCTTC. Translation: CASSSLLIRRAQGYTF.

The rearrangement uses TRBV7-2 and TRBJ2-1, with TRBD2 matching 7 bases. Trimming removed 5 bases from V and 3 bases from J; junction bases left unmatched: 7. Germline V lookup: CDR1 SGHTA, CDR2 FQGNSA. There are 15 residues in the CDR3. The CDR3 sequence is CASSREGKSYNEQFF. CDR3 DNA sequence: TGTGCCAGCAGCAGGGAGGGAAAGAGCTACAATGAGCAGTTCTTC.

This clonotype was detected only once. The chain has TRBV29-1 and TRBJ1-2, with D perhaps matching TRBD1 (6 bases). CDR1 SQVTM and CDR2 ANQGSEA come from the germline V gene. Trimming shortened V by 7 bases and J by 0 bases, and 9 bases separated the two germline ends. This CDR3 has 12 amino acids. The CDR3 is CSGGHSNYGYTF. DNA of the CDR3: TGCAGCGGGGGACATTCTAACTATGGCTACACCTTC. The entire variable domain, with the rest obtained from reference TRBV29-1 and TRBJ1-2, is as follows: SAVISQKPSRDICQRGTSLTIQCQVDSQVTMMFWYRQQPGQSLTLIATANQGSEATYESGFVIDKFPISRPNLTFSTLTVSNMSPEDSSIYLCSGGHSNYGYTFGSGTRLTVV.

The chain employs TRBV11-2 and TRBJ2-7; TRBD1 aligns across 7 bases. The J call may not be correct, given that the DNA end is closer to TRBJ2-4. The V gene's germline CDR1 is SGHAT and CDR2 FQNNGV. The CDR3 length is 19 residues. The DNA of the CDR3 is TGTGCCAGCAGCCTAGGGACAGCCTACCCCGTATTAGCCAAAAACATTCAGTACTTC. This codes for CASSLGTAYPVLAKNIQYF.

The sample holds a few counts of this clonotype. The V and J genes are TRBV7-9 and TRBJ1-1; D possibly corresponds to TRBD1 (6 bases). V lost 5 bases, J lost 4 bases, and 11 bases lay in between. The CDR3 runs 13 residues. Germline V CDR1 and CDR2: SEHNR, FQNEAQ (reference sequence). CDR3 amino acids: CASSLGGTTEAFF. The CDR3 DNA reads as TGTGCCAGCAGCCTAGGGGGGACCACTGAAGCTTTCTTT.

The V gene is TRBV18, the J gene TRBJ2-6; D is possibly TRBD2 (6 bases). This CDR3 comprises 17 residues. Germline loops: CDR1 KGHSH, CDR2 LQKENI. V dropped 4 bases and J dropped 0 bases, with 13 bases sitting between them. The DNA for the CDR3 is TGTGCCAGCTCACGAGGTCCGACTAGCTCTGGGGCCAACGTCCTGACTTTC. Amino acids: CASSRGPTSSGANVLTF.

This clonotype appeared a few times. The chain joins TRBV20-1 to TRBJ2-1; D may be TRBD2 (6 bases). Trimming removed 3 bases from V and 6 bases from J, with 15 bases in between. The CDR3 consists of 14 residues. CDR1 DFQATT and CDR2 SNEGSKA come from the germline V gene (reference sequence). In DNA, the CDR3 is TGCAGTGCTAGGACCGGGACTGGAGGCAATGAGCAGTTCTTC. Residues: CSARTGTGGNEQFF.

This clonotype has only a few counts. J is TRBJ1-2 and V is TRBV10-3, with D maybe TRBD1 (6 bases). V was pared by 5 bases and J by 4 bases, with 20 bases between. Germline V lookup: CDR1 ENHRY, CDR2 SYGVKD. The CDR3 contains 16 residues. The CDR3 protein is CAISNGGGPTGYGYTF. DNA of the CDR3: TGTGCCATCAGTAACGGGGGGGGCCCAACTGGCTATGGCTACACCTTC.

V usage is TRBV30 and J usage is TRBJ1-2, with 7 bases matching TRBD1. This CDR3 is built from 12 residues. Germline V CDR1 and CDR2: GTSNPN, SVGIG (reference sequence). With V trimmed by 8 bases and J by 6 bases, 9 bases remained unmatched. CDR3 DNA: TGTGCCGCGTCACAGGGGATGGATGGCTACACCTTC. As protein: CAASQGMDGYTF.

V gene TRBV5-1 combines with J gene TRBJ2-3; D might be TRBD1 or TRBD2, each matching 5 bases. This CDR3 comprises 15 residues. V was clipped by 6 bases and J by 0 bases, with 14 bases between them. Germline loops: CDR1 SGHRS, CDR2 YFSETQ. Written as DNA, the CDR3 is TGCGCCAGCACCTGGGGCGGGTCTAGCACAGATACGCAGTATTTT. Its protein product is CASTWGGSSTDTQYF.

The chain joins TRBV11-2 to TRBJ2-2, with 8 bases fitting TRBD2. CDR3 length: 17 amino acids. CDR1 is SGHAT and CDR2 is FQNNGV in the germline V gene. Unmatched junction bases numbered 10, after V lost 2 bases and J lost 5 bases. The CDR3 here is CASSLSPGGPGTGELFF. CDR3 DNA sequence: TGTGCCAGCAGCTTAAGTCCGGGAGGGCCTGGGACCGGGGAGCTGTTTTTT.

This clonotype was detected only a few times. The chain is built from TRBV4-1 and TRBJ2-6; TRBD1 might be the D (6 bases). The CDR3 has 19 residues. Germline V gene data show CDR1 as MGHRA and CDR2 as YSYEKL. V gave up 2 bases and J gave up 3 bases, with 20 bases separating them. The CDR3 spells CASSQRLQGLALGANVLTF. The CDR3 nucleotides read TGCGCCAGCAGCCAAAGACTACAGGGATTGGCTCTTGGGGCCAACGTCCTGACTTTC.

The chain employs TRBV20-1 and TRBJ1-1; D ambiguous. Deletions cut 6 bases from V and 4 bases from J, with 12 bases between. The CDR3 is 12 residues long. Per germline, CDR1 DFQATT and CDR2 SNEGSKA (reference sequence). CDR3 region: CSALSLGTEAFF. The CDR3 nucleotides are TGCAGTGCCCTTTCTTTAGGCACTGAAGCTTTCTTT.

This clonotype was detected only a few times. The gene calls are TRBV20-1 and TRBJ2-7; D ambiguous. The CDR3 covers 13 residues. Germline CDR1 reads DFQATT; CDR2 reads SNEGSKA (reference sequence). V was clipped by 0 bases and J by 3 bases, with 9 bases between them. This CDR3 is CSARDTDHYEQYF. Written as DNA, the CDR3 is TGCAGTGCTAGAGATACAGATCACTACGAGCAGTACTTC.

This clonotype was seen a few times. V is TRBV25-1 and J is TRBJ2-3; possible D gene TRBD2, 7 bases. Between the trimmed V and J ends, which lost 3 bases and 5 bases, there was a span of 12 bases. The germline gives CDR1 MGHDK, CDR2 SYGVNS. This CDR3 spans 14 amino acids. The CDR3 region has the DNA TGTGCCAGCAGTGATGCGGGGGCTAAAGATACGCAGTATTTT. It yields the protein CASSDAGAKDTQYF.

Points on this clonotype: Relative to the germline gene, one junction end is altered; a read error may explain this. This chain links TRBV7-2 with TRBJ2-1; D remains ambiguous. This CDR3 contains 12 residues. CDR1 and CDR2 (germline): SGHTA, FQGNSA. The CDR3 nucleotides read TGTGCCAGCGGCTTCTACAACAATGAGCAGTTCTTC. Encoded protein: CASGFYNNEQFF.

This clonotype turned up a few times. The chain employs TRBV28 and TRBJ2-5, with 8 bases fitting TRBD2. The ends lost 5 bases at V and 3 bases at J; junction bases unmatched: 8. Germline CDR1 and CDR2: MDHEN and SYDVKM. The CDR3 runs 15 residues. The chain's CDR3 is CASSRRGAVEETQYF. CDR3 bases: TGTGCCAGCAGTCGGCGGGGGGCCGTCGAAGAGACCCAGTACTTC.

The chain carries TRBV10-3 and TRBJ2-7; the D is unclear. Germline loops: CDR1 ENHRY, CDR2 SYGVKD. The CDR3 is 13 amino acids. V was clipped by 3 bases and J by 0 bases, with 6 bases between them. The CDR3: CAISDSNSYEQYF. The CDR3 bases are TGTGCCATCAGTGACAGTAACTCCTACGAGCAGTACTTC.

This clonotype has a handful of counts. V gene TRBV27 combines with J gene TRBJ2-5, with TRBD1 matching over 8 bases. V lost 6 bases, J lost 8 bases, and 17 bases stayed unmatched. The CDR3 is 16 amino acids. The germline CDR1 and CDR2 sequences are MNHEY and SMNVEV (reference sequence). The CDR3 loop reads CASSPDGGTGMETQYF. CDR3 DNA sequence: TGTGCCAGCAGCCCCGACGGAGGGACAGGCATGGAAACCCAGTACTTC.

The chain links TRBV2 to TRBJ2-7; no reliable D call. CDR1 SNHLY and CDR2 FYNNEI come from the germline V gene. This CDR3 contains 13 residues. The V gene lost 6 bases and the J gene lost 2 bases, with 11 bases spanning the gap. CDR3 in DNA: TGTGCCAGCAGAGGTCACCAGACCTACGAGCAGTACTTC. Its translation is CASRGHQTYEQYF.

The rearrangement uses TRBV6-2 or TRBV6-3 and TRBJ2-3; 7 nucleotides line up with TRBD2. From germline, CDR1 is MNHEY and CDR2 SVGEGT. The trim removed 5 bases at V and 4 bases at J, leaving 12 bases unmatched. The CDR3 has 16 residues. CDR3 sequence: CASSPRAGEVSDTQYF. In nucleotides, the CDR3 is TGTGCCAGCAGTCCCCGGGCGGGGGAAGTCTCAGATACGCAGTATTTT.

This clonotype was seen many times. The chain couples TRBV12-3 or TRBV12-4 to TRBJ1-5; D is perhaps TRBD1 (5 bases). The CDR3 length is 14 residues. Trimming took 6 bases from V and 4 from J, leaving 13 bases between them. CDR3 loop: CASSPWGGNQPQHF. The CDR3 DNA reads as TGTGCCAGCAGCCCCTGGGGGGGGAATCAGCCCCAGCATTTT.

There are a few counts of this clonotype. The gene calls are TRBV5-1 and TRBJ1-4; tentatively, D is TRBD1 (5 bases). V was clipped by 2 bases and J by 5 bases, with 16 bases between them. Germline V lookup: CDR1 SGHRS, CDR2 YFSETQ. The CDR3 has 16 residues. CDR3 sequence: CASSLSSGGVNEKLFF. The CDR3 nucleotides are TGCGCCAGCAGCTTATCAAGTGGAGGGGTCAATGAAAAACTGTTTTTT.